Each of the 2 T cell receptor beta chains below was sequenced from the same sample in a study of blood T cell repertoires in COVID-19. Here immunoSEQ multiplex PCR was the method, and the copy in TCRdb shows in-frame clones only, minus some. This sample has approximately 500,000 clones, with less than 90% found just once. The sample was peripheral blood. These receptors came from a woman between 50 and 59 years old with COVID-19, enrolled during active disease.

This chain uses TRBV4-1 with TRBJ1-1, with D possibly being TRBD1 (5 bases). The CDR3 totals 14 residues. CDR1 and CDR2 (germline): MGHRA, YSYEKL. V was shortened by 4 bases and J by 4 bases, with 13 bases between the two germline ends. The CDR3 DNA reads TGCGCCAGCAGCCTCCTTACCGGGGGCACTGAAGCTTTCTTT. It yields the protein CASSLLTGGTEAFF.

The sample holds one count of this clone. Written as DNA, the CDR3 is TGCAGCGTGAGCCGGGACACCTCCGGCGGGGAGCTGTTTTTT. This encodes CSVSRDTSGGELFF. V is TRBV29-1 and J is TRBJ2-2, with a tentative D call TRBD1 (6 bases). Looked up from germline, CDR1 is SQVTM and CDR2 is ANQGSEA. V was shortened by 6 bases and J by 7 bases, with 18 bases between the two germline ends. This CDR3 is built from 14 residues.